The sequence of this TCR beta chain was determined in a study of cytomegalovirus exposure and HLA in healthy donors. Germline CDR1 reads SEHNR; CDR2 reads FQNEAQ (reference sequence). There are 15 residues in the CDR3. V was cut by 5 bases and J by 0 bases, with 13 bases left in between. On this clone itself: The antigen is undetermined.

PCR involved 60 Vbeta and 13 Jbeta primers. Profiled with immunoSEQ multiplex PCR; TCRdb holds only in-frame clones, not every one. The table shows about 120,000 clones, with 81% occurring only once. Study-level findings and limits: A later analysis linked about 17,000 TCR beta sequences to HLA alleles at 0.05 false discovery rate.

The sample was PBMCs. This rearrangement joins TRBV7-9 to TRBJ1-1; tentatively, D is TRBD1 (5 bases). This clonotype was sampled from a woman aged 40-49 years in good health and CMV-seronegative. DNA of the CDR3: TGTGCCAGCAGCGTATCAGGGTTCCTGAACACTGAAGCTTTCTTT. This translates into CASSVSGFLNTEAFF.